One sample yielded the 9 T cell receptor beta chains listed below, sequenced in a study of early T cells in non-severe SARS-CoV-2 infection. TCRdb used MiXCR to reprocess the 5' RACE reads, holding one entry per CDR3 protein. Of some 25,000 distinct CDR3 sequences in the sample, about 4.5% were seen once. Sequencing was performed on whole blood. These receptors were taken from an adult who was a healthcare worker with PCR-confirmed SARS-CoV-2 infection or an uninfected control (not recorded which).

This clonotype was seen ten or more times. The rearrangement joins TRBV12-3 or TRBV12-4 to TRBJ1-1; D is unresolved. The CDR3 has 13 amino acids. V was cut by 5 bases and J by 4 bases, with 11 bases left in between. Written as DNA, the CDR3 is TGTGCCAGCAGTCTAAACATGTTCACTGAAGCTTTCTTT. This encodes CASSLNMFTEAFF.

This clonotype was found many times. The gene calls are TRBV12-3 or TRBV12-4 and TRBJ1-2, with D possibly matching TRBD1 (5 bases). The CDR3 spans 13 residues. V was shortened by 3 bases and J by 2 bases, with 7 bases between the two germline ends. CDR3 loop: CASSFSGNYGYTF. The CDR3 bases are TGTGCCAGCAGTTTTTCAGGGAACTATGGCTACACCTTC.

At least ten counts were recorded for this clonotype. This CDR3 reads CASSLRASLKQFF. In DNA form, the CDR3 reads TGTGCCAGCAGCTTAAGGGCTTCACTAAAGCAGTTCTTC. The rearrangement links TRBV11-2 to TRBJ2-1; D remains unclear. The CDR3 totals 13 residues. CDR1 and CDR2 (germline): SGHAT, FQNNGV. V lost 2 bases to trimming and J lost 11 bases, with 13 bases between them.

This clonotype was detected ten times or more. The V call is TRBV18, the J call TRBJ2-2, with D perhaps TRBD2 (5 bases). Germline-derived CDR1 and CDR2 are KGHSH and LQKENI. This CDR3 has 16 residues. V lost 3 bases, J lost 3 bases, and 14 bases lay in between. CDR3: CASSPTGNPHTGELFF. The CDR3 DNA follows: TGTGCCAGCTCACCGACCGGGAACCCACACACCGGGGAGCTGTTTTTT. The full variable domain, completed using reference TRBV18 and TRBJ2-2, is NAGVMQNPRHLVRRRGQEARLRCSPMKGHSHVYWYRQLPEEGLKFMVYLQKENIIDESGMPKERFSAEFPKEGPSILRIQQVVRGDSAAYFCASSPTGNPHTGELFFGEGSRLTVL.

Comment on this clonotype: Being one base from a much bigger clone, this may be a read error. Likely a read error: the CDR3 ends without its conserved phenylalanine or tryptophan. V is TRBV27 and J is TRBJ1-4, with a tentative D call TRBD1 (6 bases). Trimming took off 6 bases at V and 7 bases at J, with 12 bases between the two ends. This CDR3 region has 13 residues. Germline CDR1 reads MNHEY; CDR2 reads SMNVEV (reference sequence). CDR3 in DNA: TGTGCCAGCAGGACCGGGACAAGTGAAAAACTGTTTTCT. Its protein product is CASRTGTSEKLFS.

This clonotype showed up many times. V and J are TRBV2 and TRBJ1-2; a weak D match, TRBD1 (5 bases). The CDR3 runs 13 residues. Trimming pared 5 bases from V and 4 bases from J, leaving 11 bases between. Per germline, CDR1 SNHLY and CDR2 FYNNEI. This CDR3 reads CASSRPGTYGYTF. The CDR3 nucleotides are TGTGCCAGCAGTCGGCCAGGGACCTATGGCTACACCTTC.

This clonotype has a handful of counts. The chain is built from TRBV3-1 and TRBJ2-2; unclear D gene. The CDR3 runs to 14 residues. Per the germline V gene, CDR1 is LGHDT and CDR2 is YNNKEL (reference sequence). The V end lost 0 bases, the J end lost 4 bases, and 6 bases lay between the germline ends. CDR3: CASSQDSITGELFF. CDR3 nucleotide sequence: TGTGCCAGCAGCCAAGATAGCATCACCGGGGAGCTGTTTTTT.

Many counts were recorded for this clonotype. For the CDR3, the DNA is TGTGCCAGCAGTTACGTCCGGACAGGGGTCGGGAACACTGAAGCTTTCTTT. Residues: CASSYVRTGVGNTEAFF. The V and J genes are TRBV6-2 or TRBV6-3 and TRBJ1-1; 9 bases are a match to TRBD1. The germline CDR1 and CDR2 sequences are MNHEY and SVGEGT. The CDR3 has 17 amino acids. Germline trimming cut 2 bases from V and 1 base from J; bases unmatched to any gene: 8.

This clonotype was found many times. This chain uses TRBV29-1 with TRBJ2-1; D is perhaps TRBD1 (5 bases). CDR1 and CDR2 from the germline V gene are SQVTM and ANQGSEA. The CDR3 is 17 residues long. V was trimmed by 0 bases and J by 3 bases, leaving 18 bases between them. The CDR3, as DNA: TGCAGCGTTGAAGAAGTTGGTGGGGCGTCTTACTACAATGAGCAGTTCTTC. This codes for CSVEEVGGASYYNEQFF.